This T cell receptor (beta chain) came from a study of sequential checkpoint blockade in melanoma. Study-wide context: DNA from around 87 pretreatment tumor samples underwent TCRβ immunosequencing.

This clone was recorded a few times. TCRdb keeps only in-frame clones here, not all; method: immunoSEQ multiplex PCR. In the table there are some 3,700 clones, approximately 19% of which are singletons. In germline, CDR1 is LNHDA, CDR2 SQIVND (reference sequence). Trimming took 5 bases from V and 5 from J; bases not matched to a gene: 20. The CDR3 totals 18 residues. The sample's treatment: randomized to nivolumab then ipilimumab (arm A) or the reverse (arm B). The material was tumor tissue (inferred from file names), obtained from a patient given nivolumab and ipilimumab in sequence. The rearrangement uses TRBV19 and TRBJ2-5, with 7 bases identical to TRBD2. The origin of this receptor is a human donor with melanoma. For the CDR3, the DNA is TGTGCCAGTAGTGTAATGGGTGGAGCGGGGTCTGTTTGGGAGACCCAGTACTTC. Protein: CASSVMGGAGSVWETQYF.